These 31 T cell receptor beta chains were all obtained from the same sample, sequenced in a study of shared clonotypes between healthy human individuals. Sequencing used immunoSEQ multiplex PCR; TCRdb keeps in-frame clones, though not all of them. The sample contains about half a million clones, about 78% of which appear only once. Sequencing was performed on PBMCs. Receptors originate from a woman aged 40 to 50 in good health. Some clones in this sample may be carry-over from other donors' samples.

A remark on this clone: This specimen includes other DNA sequences encoding the same CDR3. The genes are TRBV7-3 and TRBJ2-3, with D possibly matching TRBD2 (6 bases). V lost 5 bases to trimming and J lost 2 bases, with 11 bases between them. This CDR3 comprises 14 residues. Germline V CDR1 and CDR2: SGHTA, FQGTGA. CDR3 residues: CASSPGTSTDTQYF. CDR3 sequence (DNA): TGTGCCAGCAGCCCCGGGACTTCCACAGATACGCAGTATTTT.

The rearrangement joins TRBV15 to TRBJ2-7; TRBD2 aligns across 8 bases. The CDR3 runs to 15 residues. Per germline, CDR1 LNHNV and CDR2 YYDKDF (reference sequence). V was pared by 7 bases and J by 4 bases, with 12 bases of the junction left unmatched. CDR3 protein: CATTSSRSGGYEQYF. The CDR3, as DNA: TGTGCCACCACCTCCTCGCGGAGCGGGGGTTACGAGCAGTACTTC.

Comments on this clone: A much larger clone lies a single base off, so this may be a read error. V is TRBV28 and J is TRBJ2-7, with 7 bases that match TRBD1. Germline V gene lookup returns CDR1 MDHEN and CDR2 SYDVKM. The CDR3 is made up of 14 amino acids. V lost 5 bases to trimming and J lost 0 bases; unmatched junction nucleotides: 4. The CDR3 region is CASSPGTVSYEQYF. The CDR3 bases are TGTGCCAGCAGTCCCGGGACAGTCTCCTACGAGCAGTACTTC.

The chain carries TRBV18 and TRBJ1-2; 10 nucleotides line up with TRBD1. CDR1 and CDR2 (germline): KGHSH, LQKENI. The CDR3 runs to 16 residues. V shed 3 bases and J 7 bases; nucleotides not matched to a gene: 11. The CDR3 spells CASSPRTGGNEFGYTF. The CDR3 DNA sequence: TGTGCCAGCTCACCCCGGACAGGGGGAAATGAGTTTGGCTACACCTTC.

The J gene is TRBJ2-3, the V gene TRBV5-4, with TRBD2 matching over 13 bases. Germline CDR1 and CDR2: SGHNT and YYREEE (reference sequence). Trimming removed 4 bases from V and 4 bases from J; junction bases left unmatched: 6. CDR3 size: 16 residues. The DNA for the CDR3 is TGTGCCAGCAGCCCACTAGCGGGAGGGGGGGCAGATACGCAGTATTTT. This encodes CASSPLAGGGADTQYF.

This chain joins TRBV6-6 and TRBJ1-2; 7 positions agree with TRBD1. Per the germline V gene, CDR1 is MNHNY and CDR2 is SVGAGI (reference sequence). The CDR3 loop spans 14 amino acids. V trimming: 4 bases; J trimming: 8 bases; junction bases outside the gene matches: 10. This CDR3 is CASSFLVGGGGYTF. As DNA, the CDR3 is TGTGCCAGCAGTTTTTTAGTAGGGGGCGGAGGCTACACCTTC.

The rearrangement links TRBV13 to TRBJ2-3, with D unclear. The ends were cut back, 0 bases at V and 1 base at J, with 5 bases in the middle. The germline CDR1 and CDR2 sequences are PRHDT and FYEKMQ (reference sequence). The CDR3 totals 14 residues. Here the CDR3 reads CASSLGEGTDTQYF. DNA of the CDR3: TGTGCCAGCAGCTTAGGCGAAGGCACAGATACGCAGTATTTT.

The V and J genes are TRBV2 and TRBJ1-5, with TRBD1 identical over 9 bases. J gave up 3 bases and V 6 bases, and 3 bases lay outside the gene matches. Germline values: CDR1 SNHLY, CDR2 FYNNEI. The CDR3 consists of 14 residues. The CDR3, as DNA: TGTGCCAGCAGCCGGGACAGGGACAATCAGCCCCAGCATTTT. Translation gives CASSRDRDNQPQHF.

In its sample, this clone was seen a few times. J is TRBJ1-5 and V is TRBV6-1, with 7 bases fitting TRBD1. The CDR3 sequence is 15 residues long. The J segment lost 7 bases and the V segment lost 7 bases, leaving 13 bases of the junction unmatched. Germline loops: CDR1 MNHNS, CDR2 SASEGT. CDR3 loop: CASTRDSLGKQPQHF. DNA for the CDR3: TGTGCCAGCACTAGGGACAGCTTAGGGAAGCAGCCCCAGCATTTT.

The chain joins TRBV7-8 to TRBJ2-1, with 12 bases matching TRBD2. CDR1 is SGHVS and CDR2 is FQNEAQ in the germline V gene. The CDR3 loop spans 16 amino acids. J lost 7 bases, V lost 4 bases, and 8 bases had no gene match. Here the CDR3 reads CASSSWTSGNRNEQFF. In nucleotides, the CDR3 is TGTGCCAGCAGCTCCTGGACTAGCGGGAATAGAAATGAGCAGTTCTTC.

The CDR3 here is CASSVGPDYRETQYF. The CDR3 DNA follows: TGTGCCAGCAGCGTAGGCCCGGACTATAGAGAGACCCAGTACTTC. This chain connects TRBV9 to TRBJ2-5; D may be TRBD2 (6 bases). CDR3 length: 15 residues. Trimming left V 0 bases short and J 4 bases short, with 13 bases between. Looked up from germline, CDR1 is SGDLS and CDR2 is YYNGEE.

This rearrangement joins TRBV11-2 to TRBJ2-5, with 11 bases lining up with TRBD1. The CDR3 length is 16 residues. The germline CDR1 and CDR2 sequences are SGHAT and FQNNGV. Trimming removed 6 bases from V and 2 bases from J; junction bases left unmatched: 8. CDR3 region: CASSRTGTGGQETQYF. DNA for the CDR3: TGTGCCAGCAGTCGAACCGGGACAGGGGGTCAAGAGACCCAGTACTTC.

This chain links TRBV7-6 with TRBJ2-7, with 11 bases fitting TRBD2. Germline assignment: CDR1 SGHVS and CDR2 FNYEAQ. Unmatched junction bases numbered 9, after V lost 2 bases and J lost 0 bases. The CDR3 totals 18 residues. CDR3 coding DNA: TGTGCCAGCAGCTTAAGATCTTTGACTAGCGGGATCTCCTACGAGCAGTACTTC. Its protein product is CASSLRSLTSGISYEQYF.

The V and J genes are TRBV5-6 and TRBJ2-7, with no clear D. Germline-derived CDR1 and CDR2 are SGHDT and YYEEEE. CDR3 length: 13 amino acids. Trimming shortened V by 2 bases and J by 4 bases, and 10 bases separated the two germline ends. The CDR3 sequence: CASSLNFDYEQYF. CDR3 nucleotide sequence: TGTGCCAGCAGCTTAAATTTCGATTACGAGCAGTACTTC.

The CDR3 loop reads CASSVSGNTIYF. CDR3 in DNA: TGTGCCAGCAGTGTAAGCGGGAACACCATATATTTT. J is TRBJ1-3 and V is TRBV2; D not resolved. CDR3 length: 12 amino acids. V dropped 4 bases and J dropped 7 bases, with 8 bases sitting between them. Looked up from germline, CDR1 is SNHLY and CDR2 is FYNNEI.

V gene TRBV11-2 combines with J gene TRBJ2-7; D possibly corresponds to TRBD2 (6 bases). The germline gives CDR1 SGHAT, CDR2 FQNNGV. V lost 4 bases, J lost 2 bases, and 9 bases lay in between. CDR3 length equals 13 residues. The CDR3 protein is CASSYTGAYEQYF. Written as DNA, the CDR3 is TGTGCCAGCAGCTATACGGGAGCCTACGAGCAGTACTTC.

This clone turned up a few times. V is TRBV27 and J is TRBJ2-5, with D unresolved. The DNA end is more similar to TRBJ2-7, so the J call may be wrong. CDR3 length equals 12 residues. Germline V lookup: CDR1 MNHEY, CDR2 SMNVEV (reference sequence). CDR3 residues: CASSGGAYEQYF. CDR3 nucleotides: TGTGCCAGCAGTGGTGGGGCCTACGAGCAGTACTTC.

The chain carries TRBV30 and TRBJ1-4, with TRBD1 as a possible D gene (5 bases). Germline assignment: CDR1 GTSNPN and CDR2 SVGIG (reference sequence). There are 14 residues in the CDR3. The V end was cut by 0 bases, the J end by 11 bases, with 16 bases between. CDR3 region: CAWSVGVGVLKLFF. CDR3 coding DNA: TGTGCCTGGAGTGTTGGGGTGGGGGTCTTGAAACTGTTTTTT.

The rearrangement uses TRBV9 and TRBJ1-5, with no clear D. This CDR3 contains 17 residues. V lost 0 bases and J 0 bases, leaving 13 bases between the germline ends. Germline CDR1 and CDR2: SGDLS and YYNGEE. The CDR3 loop is CASSVEQVPHSNQPQHF. The CDR3 nucleotides read TGTGCCAGCAGCGTAGAGCAGGTTCCCCATAGCAATCAGCCCCAGCATTTT.

In the case of this clone: A read error may be the cause here, since a much bigger clone is one base away. At the DNA level, this CDR3 is encoded by other sequences in the same sample as well. The chain carries TRBV5-1 and TRBJ2-6; unclear D gene. Germline V gene sequence: CDR1 SGHRS, CDR2 YFSETQ. The CDR3 totals 14 residues. Trimming stripped 0 bases from V and 4 bases from J, with 5 bases between. The CDR3 DNA reads as TGCGCCAGCAGCTTGGTCGAGGGGGCCAACGTCCTGACTTTC. Translation gives CASSLVEGANVLTF.

The V gene is TRBV27, the J gene TRBJ2-7; D unclear. Germline V gene sequence: CDR1 MNHEY, CDR2 SMNVEV (reference sequence). Deletions cut 2 bases from V and 4 bases from J, with 12 bases between. The CDR3 length is 14 residues. CDR3 region: CASSLAGPLYEQYF. The DNA of the CDR3 is TGTGCCAGCAGTTTAGCAGGACCCCTTTACGAGCAGTACTTC.

This clone was picked up one time. The chain recombines TRBV30 with TRBJ1-6, with D possibly being TRBD1 (5 bases). Trimming removed 2 bases at V and 7 bases at J, with 9 bases between. Per germline, CDR1 GTSNPN and CDR2 SVGIG (reference sequence). The CDR3 runs to 13 residues. The DNA for the CDR3 is TGTGCCTGGAGTAGAGGGGAGAATTCACCCCTCCACTTT. It specifies CAWSRGENSPLHF.

V usage is TRBV18 and J usage is TRBJ2-5; 9 bases map to TRBD2. CDR1 and CDR2 (germline): KGHSH, LQKENI. The CDR3 contains 17 residues. The V gene end was trimmed by 5 bases and the J gene end by 0 bases; junction bases not matched to a gene: 10. In nucleotides, the CDR3 is TGTGCCAGCTCATCGACCAGACTAGCGGTGAACCAAGAGACCCAGTACTTC. This sequence encodes CASSSTRLAVNQETQYF.

This clone occurred a few times. The gene calls are TRBV30 and TRBJ2-2; D is undetermined. The V end lost 2 bases, the J end lost 1 base, and 11 bases lay between the germline ends. The CDR3 is 15 residues long. Germline V gene data show CDR1 as GTSNPN and CDR2 as SVGIG (reference sequence). CDR3 nucleotide sequence: TGTGCCTGGAGTCGAGGAAGCAAGAACACCGGGGAGCTGTTTTTT. Its protein is CAWSRGSKNTGELFF.

The rearrangement joins TRBV6-1 to TRBJ1-4; D is undetermined. Germline CDR1 and CDR2: MNHNS and SASEGT. The CDR3 sequence is 15 residues long. The V end lost 6 bases, the J end lost 0 bases, and 11 bases lay between the germline ends. The CDR3 DNA reads TGTGCCAGCAGGGCCCCCGGTGCAACTAATGAAAAACTGTTTTTT. Its protein product is CASRAPGATNEKLFF.

The gene calls are TRBV7-9 and TRBJ2-1; 10 bases align to TRBD1. V lost 4 bases to trimming and J lost 4 bases; unmatched junction nucleotides: 1. The CDR3 is 14 amino acids. Germline V lookup: CDR1 SEHNR, CDR2 FQNEAQ (reference sequence). The chain's CDR3 is CASSWDRGYNEQFF. CDR3 nucleotide sequence: TGTGCCAGCAGCTGGGACAGGGGATACAATGAGCAGTTCTTC. The whole variable domain, remainder taken from reference TRBV7-9 and TRBJ2-1, is DTGVSQNPRHKITKRGQNVTFRCDPISEHNRLYWYRQTLGQGPEFLTYFQNEAQLEKSRLLSDRFSAERPKGSFSTLEIQRTEQGDSAMYLCASSWDRGYNEQFFGPGTRLTVL.

The genes are TRBV7-9 and TRBJ2-6; 8 positions match TRBD1. The germline gives CDR1 SEHNR, CDR2 FQNEAQ (reference sequence). CDR3 length: 15 amino acids. V lost 4 bases to trimming and J lost 3 bases; unmatched junction nucleotides: 2. This CDR3 reads CASSSTGGGANVLTF. In nucleotides, the CDR3 is TGTGCCAGCAGCTCCACAGGGGGTGGGGCCAACGTCCTGACTTTC. The full variable domain, with the rest looked up from reference TRBV7-9 and TRBJ2-6, is DTGVSQNPRHKITKRGQNVTFRCDPISEHNRLYWYRQTLGQGPEFLTYFQNEAQLEKSRLLSDRFSAERPKGSFSTLEIQRTEQGDSAMYLCASSSTGGGANVLTFGAGSRLTVL.

The V call is TRBV18, the J call TRBJ2-1, with a weak D call TRBD2 (5 bases). CDR1 is KGHSH, CDR2 LQKENI, per germline. V was shortened by 1 base and J by 6 bases, with 16 bases between the two germline ends. CDR3 length: 16 residues. CDR3 in amino acids: CASSPLVGVGSNEQFF. CDR3 bases: TGTGCCAGCTCACCACTCGTGGGAGTAGGGTCCAATGAGCAGTTCTTC.

The chain has TRBV9 and TRBJ2-2; possible D gene TRBD1, 6 bases. From germline, CDR1 is SGDLS and CDR2 YYNGEE. This CDR3 is 17 amino acids long. The V and J ends lost 5 bases and 0 bases respectively, with 17 bases between them. CDR3 bases: TGTGCCAGCAGTCGATCGCGAACAGGGCCGAACACCGGGGAGCTGTTTTTT. The encoded protein is CASSRSRTGPNTGELFF.

This sequence joins TRBV6-5 and TRBJ2-1; perhaps D is TRBD1 or TRBD2 (6 bases each). The germline gives CDR1 MNHEY, CDR2 SVGAGI. The CDR3 is 11 residues long. V gave up 2 bases and J gave up 15 bases, with 11 bases separating them. The CDR3 DNA sequence: TGTGCCAGCAGTTACGGGGGGCTTCGGTTCTTC. Protein sequence: CASSYGGLRFF.

The chain couples TRBV2 to TRBJ2-2; D ambiguous. Germline V gives CDR1 SNHLY, CDR2 FYNNEI. Trimming left V 4 bases short and J 4 bases short, with 13 bases between. CDR3 length: 15 residues. The CDR3 DNA follows: TGTGCCAGCAGTGTGGCAGGACCTACCACCGGGGAGCTGTTTTTT. Amino acids: CASSVAGPTTGELFF.